Below are 17 T cell receptor beta chains sequenced from a single sample in a study of human T cells and chemical hapten exposure. The time point is: patch test 1, 2 weeks after DPC sensitization. Treatment meaning: therapeutic diphenylcyclopropenone sensitization with weekly scalp DPC. TCRdb re-called the RACE reads through MiXCR, storing one row per CDR3 protein. The data contain about 80,000 distinct CDR3 sequences, approximately 8% of them singletons. Sequenced here: whole blood, sampled in connection with sensitization to the hapten diphenylcyclopropenone (DPC). Receptors were obtained from a woman aged 25-40 years with alopecia areata. Some clones in this sample may be carry-over from other donors' samples.

There are a few counts of this clonotype. The chain employs TRBV12-3 or TRBV12-4 and TRBJ2-1; D is perhaps TRBD1 (6 bases). This CDR3 has 14 residues. The germline V and J ends were trimmed by 6 bases and 6 bases, with 15 bases remaining between them. The CDR3 reads CASSLGQPSNEQFF. The CDR3 DNA is TGTGCCAGCAGCCTCGGACAGCCCAGCAATGAGCAGTTCTTC.

The genes are TRBV2 and TRBJ1-4; D is unresolved. Per germline, CDR1 SNHLY and CDR2 FYNNEI. The CDR3 has 12 residues. V gave up 2 bases and J gave up 7 bases, with 5 bases separating them. This CDR3 reads CASSEWVEKLFF. The CDR3 DNA sequence: TGTGCCAGCAGTGAATGGGTTGAAAAACTGTTTTTT.

The sample holds a few counts of this clonotype. The chain recombines TRBV5-1 with TRBJ1-1, with D perhaps TRBD1 (5 bases). This CDR3 has 15 residues. Germline-derived CDR1 and CDR2 are SGHRS and YFSETQ. The V and J ends lost 0 bases and 0 bases respectively, with 9 bases between them. CDR3 sequence: CASSLEAGMNTEAFF. CDR3 nucleotide sequence: TGCGCCAGCAGCTTGGAAGCAGGGATGAACACTGAAGCTTTCTTT.

This sequence joins TRBV7-9 and TRBJ1-2; TRBD1 might be the D (6 bases). The CDR3 covers 16 residues. The germline V gene has CDR1 SEHNR and CDR2 FQNEAQ (reference sequence). The V gene lost 5 bases and the J gene lost 5 bases, with 21 bases spanning the gap. The CDR3 spells CASSGPGPQGPYGYTF. CDR3 DNA: TGTGCCAGCAGCGGCCCTGGACCACAGGGCCCATATGGCTACACCTTC.

This clonotype turned up a few times. The chain is built from TRBV6-6 and TRBJ1-2; 8 nucleotides align to TRBD1. The ends lost 10 bases at V and 6 bases at J; junction bases unmatched: 10. Germline V gives CDR1 MNHNY, CDR2 SVGAGI (reference sequence). The CDR3 is 13 amino acids. CDR3 in amino acids: CATVTGDLDGYTF. In DNA form, the CDR3 reads TGTGCCACCGTGACAGGGGATTTAGATGGCTACACCTTC.

In its sample, this clonotype was seen a few times. V gene TRBV7-9 combines with J gene TRBJ2-2; 7 bases line up with TRBD2. Germline V CDR1 and CDR2: SEHNR, FQNEAQ (reference sequence). V was clipped by 2 bases and J by 7 bases; unmatched bases: 4. There are 14 residues in the CDR3. CDR3 sequence reads: CASSLKAGNGELFF. The CDR3 region has the DNA TGTGCCAGCAGCTTAAAAGCGGGGAACGGGGAGCTGTTTTTT.

The V call is TRBV7-9, the J call TRBJ1-3; 9 positions match TRBD1. The CDR3 contains 15 residues. The ends lost 5 bases at V and 4 bases at J; junction bases unmatched: 6. Germline values: CDR1 SEHNR, CDR2 FQNEAQ (reference sequence). The chain's CDR3 is CASSTDRGSGNTIYF. The CDR3 region has the DNA TGTGCCAGCAGCACGGACAGGGGCTCAGGAAACACCATATATTTT.

This clonotype was detected many times. The gene calls are TRBV9 and TRBJ2-2; D ambiguous. V was clipped by 0 bases and J by 10 bases, with 10 bases between them. The CDR3 loop spans 13 amino acids. Looked up from germline, CDR1 is SGDLS and CDR2 is YYNGEE. CDR3 in amino acids: CASSVVEKQELFF. Written as DNA, the CDR3 is TGTGCCAGCAGCGTAGTAGAGAAGCAGGAGCTGTTTTTT.

This clonotype was detected many times. The chain uses TRBV5-1 and TRBJ2-5; either TRBD1 or TRBD2 may fit D (5 bases each). This CDR3 is built from 14 residues. Trimming pared 0 bases from V and 3 bases from J, leaving 9 bases between. The germline gives CDR1 SGHRS, CDR2 YFSETQ. The CDR3 loop is CASSLAGAEETQYF. CDR3 DNA: TGCGCCAGCAGCTTGGCCGGGGCAGAAGAGACCCAGTACTTC.

In its sample, this clonotype was seen many times. This chain links TRBV6-5 with TRBJ1-5; no reliable D call. Per germline, CDR1 MNHEY and CDR2 SVGAGI. Deletions cut 7 bases from V and 6 bases from J, with 16 bases between. The CDR3 loop spans 14 amino acids. This CDR3 reads CASTQTREGQPQHF. The CDR3 DNA is TGTGCCAGCACCCAGACCCGGGAGGGTCAGCCCCAGCATTTT.

The chain joins TRBV29-1 to TRBJ1-2, with 8 bases aligning to TRBD1. With 7 bases clipped from V and 9 bases from J, the junction kept 10 bases outside the gene matches. Germline CDR1 and CDR2: SQVTM and ANQGSEA. The CDR3 is 12 amino acids. As DNA, the CDR3 is TGCAGCGCCCGGACAGGGTTTGAGAGCTACACCTTC. It translates to CSARTGFESYTF.

This clonotype was detected many times. This chain uses TRBV3-1 with TRBJ1-5; the D is unclear. The CDR3 sequence is 14 residues long. CDR1 and CDR2 (germline): LGHDT, YNNKEL (reference sequence). V was cut by 1 base and J by 6 bases, with 10 bases left in between. This CDR3 is CASSQGAVGQPQHF. Written as DNA, the CDR3 is TGTGCCAGCAGCCAAGGGGCAGTCGGTCAGCCCCAGCATTTT.

This clonotype was recorded many times. The CDR3 here is CASSQTVTPGIYEQYF. The CDR3 bases are TGTGCCAGCAGCCAAACAGTAACCCCAGGTATTTACGAGCAGTACTTC. This sequence joins TRBV4-2 and TRBJ2-7; D is unclear. The germline gives CDR1 LGHNA, CDR2 YNFKEQ. This CDR3 has 16 amino acids. Trimming cost V 2 bases and J 4 bases, with 18 bases left between them.

This clonotype was observed a few times. This chain connects TRBV6-6 to TRBJ2-1; 8 bases map to TRBD1. The CDR3 spans 11 residues. The V gene's germline CDR1 is MNHNY and CDR2 SVGAGI (reference sequence). Trimming cost V 4 bases and J 10 bases; bases outside gene matches: 0. DNA of the CDR3: TGTGCCAGCAGTTGGACAGGGGAGCAGTTCTTC. It yields the protein CASSWTGEQFF.

There are many counts of this clonotype. As DNA, the CDR3 is TGCAGTTACACCGGGACAGAAAACACTGAAGCTTTCTTT. As protein: CSYTGTENTEAFF. This chain joins TRBV20-1 and TRBJ1-1, with 7 nucleotides matching TRBD1. V lost 8 bases to trimming and J lost 2 bases; unmatched junction nucleotides: 8. The CDR3 runs to 13 residues. The germline V gene encodes CDR1 DFQATT and CDR2 SNEGSKA (reference sequence).

This clonotype appeared many times. This chain links TRBV5-1 with TRBJ1-4; TRBD1 matches 9 bases. V lost 0 bases, J lost 6 bases, and 9 bases stayed unmatched. The CDR3 has 17 residues. The germline gives CDR1 SGHRS, CDR2 YFSETQ. The CDR3 loop reads CASSLDPPGQGDEKLFF. CDR3 in DNA: TGCGCCAGCAGCTTGGACCCGCCGGGACAGGGAGATGAAAAACTGTTTTTT. The full variable domain, in which reference TRBV5-1 and TRBJ1-4 provide the parts outside the CDR3, is KAGVTQTPRYLIKTRGQQVTLSCSPISGHRSVSWYQQTPGQGLQFLFEYFSETQRNKGNFPGRFSGRQFSNSRSEMNVSTLELGDSALYLCASSLDPPGQGDEKLFFGSGTQLSVL.

The chain couples TRBV29-1 to TRBJ2-7; D is possibly TRBD1 (6 bases). The ends were cut back, 2 bases at V and 3 bases at J, with 14 bases in the middle. The CDR3 runs 14 residues. Per germline, CDR1 SQVTM and CDR2 ANQGSEA. The CDR3 loop reads CSVETAGVVYEQYF. Written as DNA, the CDR3 is TGCAGCGTTGAAACGGCAGGGGTAGTCTACGAGCAGTACTTC.